This T cell receptor (beta chain) was documented in a study of cytomegalovirus exposure and HLA in healthy donors. In nominal health when sampled, donors likely had unrecorded immune exposures nonetheless. Both 60 Vbeta primers and 13 Jbeta primers went into the PCR. TCRdb's copy holds only in-frame clones and misses some; the assay was immunoSEQ multiplex PCR. The sample records 120,000 or so clones, nearly 80% being singletons. Points on this clone: Its antigen is as yet unknown.

Study-wide results and limits: It was reported that TCR beta sequences correctly inferred the HLA-A and HLA-B alleles for most subjects. Trimming of TCR beta V- and J-genes showed a link, identified in a later analysis, to a missense DCLRE1C variant. In a later analysis, DRB1 alleles had the most associated TCRs; HLA-C alleles the fewest.

Trimming left V 1 base short and J 6 bases short, with 4 bases between. The CDR3 contains 11 residues. The germline CDR1 and CDR2 sequences are SGHDT and YYEEEE. This chain links TRBV5-6 with TRBJ1-1, with D hard to call. The TCR comes from a woman between 40 and 55 years old in good health and CMV-seronegative. Sequencing input: PBMCs. DNA for the CDR3: TGTGCCAGCAGCTTGTATGCTGAAGCTTTCTTT. Amino acid sequence: CASSLYAEAFF.